This TCR beta chain was captured by sequencing in a study of memory CD4+ T cells and cytomegalovirus serostatus. About the research overall: Healthy Belgian adult donors included nine or ten CMV-positive and approximately 25 CMV-negative people. General observations from the study: CMV serostatus prediction reached median AUC 0.95, or 0.91 with US-trained model. The CMV-associated TCR signature appears largely within the CD4+ memory repertoire.

Comment on this clone: What it recognizes is unknown.

The sort gate was single viable CD3+CD4+CD8-CD45RO+ cells for memory CD4+ T cells. In the study's own analysis: After removing out-of-frame reads, approximately 2 million distinct TCRbeta sequences remained. The data were produced by immunoSEQ multiplex PCR, yet TCRdb's version contains in-frame clones alone and is incomplete. V, J and clone size reflect that table, while D and trimming were determined from the DNA. The sample lists 35,000 to 50,000 clones, around 72% seen once, with roughly 0.6% in the top ten. Germline V gene sequence: CDR1 SGHNT, CDR2 YYREEE (reference sequence). CDR3 length: 17 amino acids. J gave up 5 bases and V 1 base, and 11 bases lay outside the gene matches.

This rearrangement joins TRBV5-4 to TRBJ1-4; the match to TRBD1 covers 7 bases. This TCR derives from an adult in good health and CMV-seronegative. Source material: memory CD4+ T cells from blood. This chain's CDR3 is CASSLSPGGYENEKLFF. The CDR3 DNA reads TGTGCCAGCAGCTTGAGCCCAGGGGGGTATGAGAATGAAAAACTGTTTTTT.